This T cell receptor (beta chain) was recorded in a study of blood T cell repertoires in COVID-19. Study background: COVID-19 samples, acute and convalescent, were from the United States, Italy and Spain. Sources were T cells, B-cell-depleted T cells, or PBMCs; the material itself was cDNA or gDNA.

Original processing methods: Counts of nucleated cells, estimated from reference gene primer amplification, were obtained. Only in-frame clones appear in the TCRdb table, and some are missing; sequencing was by immunoSEQ multiplex PCR. V and J calls plus clone size are reproduced from that table; the DNA served to infer D and trimming. The data contain about 80,000 clones, approximately 80% of them singletons. The specimen was peripheral blood. This clonotype was obtained from a man older than 75 with acute or convalescent COVID-19.

CDR3 in DNA: TGTGCCAGCAGTTACCAGCGTGACACCGGGGAGCTGTTTTTT. Translated, it gives CASSYQRDTGELFF. The genes are TRBV6-2 or TRBV6-3 and TRBJ2-2; no clear D gene. Germline-derived CDR1 and CDR2 are MNHEY and SVGEGT. Trimming pared 2 bases from V and 3 bases from J, leaving 7 bases between. CDR3 length equals 14 residues.